These 13 T cell receptor beta chains share one sample of origin, sequenced in a study of CD8 T cells in ankylosing spondylitis. From the 5' RACE reads, TCRdb called clonotypes with MiXCR, one entry per CDR3 protein. The sample lists about 240,000 distinct CDR3 sequences, about 11% seen once, with less than 8% in the top ten. Sequencing was done on a sample of blood, either unsorted or a sorted T cell fraction (not recorded which). The origin of the receptors is a male donor with ankylosing spondylitis or in good health (not recorded which).

This clonotype was picked up many times. The chain is built from TRBV5-5 and TRBJ2-1; 7 bases are shared with TRBD2. Germline CDR1 SGHKS, CDR2 YYEKEE (reference sequence). Trimming took 1 base from V and 6 from J; bases not matched to a gene: 7. This CDR3 has 15 residues. In nucleotides, the CDR3 is TGTGCCAGCAGCTTGTGGGGGGGGAGTTCCAATGAGCAGTTCTTC. The encoded protein is CASSLWGGSSNEQFF. Full variable domain (remainder filled in from reference TRBV5-5 and TRBJ2-1): DAGVTQSPTHLIKTRGQQVTLRCSPISGHKSVSWYQQVLGQGPQFIFQYYEKEERGRGNFPDRFSARQFPNYSSELNVNALLLGDSALYLCASSLWGGSSNEQFFGPGTRLTVL.

The chain carries TRBV5-1 and TRBJ2-1, with 15 bases identical to TRBD2. The length of the CDR3 is 18 residues. Trimming took 4 bases from V and 0 from J; bases not matched to a gene: 5. CDR1 and CDR2 (germline): SGHRS, YFSETQ. Written as DNA, the CDR3 is TGCGCCAGCAGCGGCGGACTAGCGGGAGGGTCCTCCTACAATGAGCAGTTCTTC. This gives the protein CASSGGLAGGSSYNEQFF.

This clonotype has at least ten counts. The chain couples TRBV20-1 to TRBJ2-5; weak D call: TRBD1 (5 bases). V lost 0 bases and J lost 9, with 17 bases in between. The germline CDR1 and CDR2 sequences are DFQATT and SNEGSKA (reference sequence). This CDR3 spans 14 amino acids. The CDR3 DNA reads TGCAGTGCTAGAGAGCGGTCAGGGTGGGTCGCCCAGTACTTC. It yields the protein CSARERSGWVAQYF.

In its sample, this clonotype was seen many times. The gene calls are TRBV20-1 and TRBJ2-3, with 12 bases identical to TRBD2. After removal of 7 bases from V and 6 bases from J, the junction contained 11 bases not matched to a gene. CDR1 is DFQATT, CDR2 SNEGSKA, per germline (reference sequence). The CDR3 loop spans 15 amino acids. This CDR3 is CSVVELAGGMDTQYF. CDR3 bases: TGCAGTGTTGTGGAACTAGCGGGGGGTATGGATACGCAGTATTTT.

This clonotype was observed at least ten times. This rearrangement joins TRBV12-3 or TRBV12-4 to TRBJ2-1; D possibly corresponds to TRBD2 (5 bases). Trimming left V 4 bases short and J 7 bases short, with 8 bases between. CDR3 length: 12 amino acids. The CDR3 DNA is TGTGCCAGCAGTTACATAGCGAATGAGCAGTTCTTC. This gives the protein CASSYIANEQFF.

This clonotype was counted a few times. The chain links TRBV20-1 to TRBJ2-5, with unresolved D. This CDR3 is built from 12 residues. CDR1 is DFQATT, CDR2 SNEGSKA, per germline (reference sequence). V shed 3 bases and J shed 1 base, with 6 bases lying between them. The chain's CDR3 is CSASGSQETQYF. The DNA of the CDR3 is TGCAGTGCTAGTGGCAGCCAAGAGACCCAGTACTTC.

In its sample, this clonotype was seen many times. The CDR3 DNA is TGTGCCAGCAGTTCTGGGACCCATCCCTACGAGCAGTACTTC. It yields the protein CASSSGTHPYEQYF. This chain joins TRBV27 and TRBJ2-7; the D gene could be TRBD1 or TRBD2 (5 bases each). The CDR3 is made up of 14 amino acids. Germline V CDR1 and CDR2: MNHEY, SMNVEV (reference sequence). The V end was cut by 4 bases, the J end by 2 bases, with 12 bases between.

This clonotype has a count of ten or more. V and J are TRBV5-6 and TRBJ2-7; 8 nucleotides line up with TRBD2. Per the germline V gene, CDR1 is SGHDT and CDR2 is YYEEEE. The CDR3 has 14 amino acids. After removal of 3 bases from V and 0 bases from J, the junction contained 2 bases not matched to a gene. The CDR3 bases are TGTGCCAGCAGCTCCGGGACTAGCTCCTACGAGCAGTACTTC. This translates into CASSSGTSSYEQYF. Using reference TRBV5-6 and TRBJ2-7 for the parts outside the CDR3, the full variable domain is DAGVTQSPTHLIKTRGQQVTLRCSPKSGHDTVSWYQQALGQGPQFIFQYYEEEERQRGNFPDRFSGHQFPNYSSELNVNALLLGDSALYLCASSSGTSSYEQYFGPGTRLTVT.

This clonotype was seen a handful of times. The V call is TRBV4-2, the J call TRBJ2-1, with no clear D. Trimming removed 0 bases from V and 7 bases from J, with 10 bases in between. The CDR3 has 14 residues. Germline loops: CDR1 LGHNA, CDR2 YNFKEQ. The CDR3 DNA reads TGTGCCAGCAGCCAAGAAATTTCCGGGAATGAGCAGTTCTTC. This encodes CASSQEISGNEQFF.

Details on this clonotype: One end of the junction is discordant with germline, which a read error may explain. The rearrangement links TRBV6-2 or TRBV6-3 to TRBJ1-3; maybe TRBD1 (6 bases). This CDR3 comprises 16 residues. The V gene's germline CDR1 is MNHEY and CDR2 SVGEGT. The CDR3 sequence: CATSFAGQSSGNTIYF. The CDR3 region has the DNA TGTGCCACCAGTTTCGCCGGACAGAGCTCTGGAAACACCATATATTTT.

This clonotype occurred many times. This chain joins TRBV5-1 and TRBJ2-1; D perhaps matches TRBD2 (5 bases). The CDR3 totals 16 residues. The V end lost 4 bases, the J end lost 5 bases, and 19 bases lay between the germline ends. Per germline, CDR1 SGHRS and CDR2 YFSETQ. CDR3 DNA: TGCGCCAGCAGCCCAACCACTAGGATCGCCAACAATGAGCAGTTCTTC. It specifies CASSPTTRIANNEQFF.

This clonotype appeared many times. The chain links TRBV5-1 to TRBJ1-2, with D possibly matching TRBD1 (6 bases). Germline CDR1 SGHRS, CDR2 YFSETQ. V lost 1 base and J 7 bases, leaving 8 bases between the germline ends. CDR3 length: 12 residues. In DNA, the CDR3 is TGCGCCAGCAGCTTGACAGGGTCTGGCTACACCTTC. Amino acid sequence: CASSLTGSGYTF.

This clonotype has at least ten counts. This chain links TRBV5-1 with TRBJ2-5, with D unresolved. Germline V CDR1 and CDR2: SGHRS, YFSETQ. The CDR3 runs to 16 residues. V lost 2 bases to trimming and J lost 5 bases, with 19 bases between them. The CDR3 region is CASSFMQAEGGETQYF. CDR3 DNA sequence: TGCGCCAGCAGCTTTATGCAGGCCGAAGGTGGGGAGACCCAGTACTTC. Looking up the rest from reference TRBV5-1 and TRBJ2-5 gives the full variable domain: KAGVTQTPRYLIKTRGQQVTLSCSPISGHRSVSWYQQTPGQGLQFLFEYFSETQRNKGNFPGRFSGRQFSNSRSEMNVSTLELGDSALYLCASSFMQAEGGETQYFGPGTRLLVL.